Shown below are 23 T cell receptor beta chains from a single sample sequenced in a study of CD8+ T cells in alopecia areata. Once RNA had been extracted, it was reverse transcribed into cDNA to act as the sequencing template. TCRdb keeps only in-frame clones here, not all; method: immunoSEQ multiplex PCR. This sample has about 110,000 clones, each found more than once. Sequencing was performed on lesional skin. The source of these receptors is a C3H/HeJ mouse with alopecia areata. For this mouse line, the MHC haplotype is H2-k.

On this clone itself: Gene names refer to mouse genes. CDR3 amino acids: CTCSADPQGRAETLYF. CDR3 DNA (partial): TGCACCTGCAGTGCAGATCCCCAGGGGCGTGCAGAA. V and J are TRBV1 and TRBJ2-3; maybe TRBD1 (6 bases). The read ends 4 residues shy of where the CDR3 ends; the end is completed using the germline J gene. CDR3 length: 16 residues. V lost 0 bases, J lost 1 base, and 11 bases lay in between. Looked up from germline, CDR1 is NSQYPW and CDR2 is LRSPGD (reference sequence).

As concerns this clone: Gene names are mouse gene names. The read ends 4 residues shy of where the CDR3 ends; the end is completed using the germline J gene. The J gene is TRBJ2-5, the V gene TRBV1; TRBD2 matches 8 bases. The V gene's germline CDR1 is NSQYPW and CDR2 LRSPGD (reference sequence). This CDR3 is 15 amino acids long. CDR3 bases read: TGCACCTGCAGTGCAGATCGGGGGGGGCTGGAC. This encodes CTCSADRGGLD. The whole CDR3 protein is CTCSADRGGLDTQYF.

This clone came up a few times. The germline and genes are mouse ones. The CDR3 sequence: CASSIRLGAVNQDTQYF. The sequenced part of the CDR3 DNA is TGTGCCAGCAGTATCCGACTGGGGGCCGTTAACCAAGAC. V gene TRBV19 combines with J gene TRBJ2-5, with 9 bases fitting TRBD2. Read data end 4 residues before the CDR3 end; the end is taken from the germline J gene. Losses at the gene ends were 2 bases for V and 0 bases for J; bases not matched to a gene: 7. The CDR3 has 17 residues. The germline V gene has CDR1 FNHDT and CDR2 SITEND (reference sequence).

A word on this clone: Here the gene names and germline are mouse. The CDR3 spells CASRSGLGGPNTGQLYF. The CDR3 DNA, read in part, is TGTGCCAGCAGATCGGGACTGGGGGGCCCAAACACCGGG. The chain carries TRBV13-1 and TRBJ2-2; TRBD2 matches at 12 bases. The read comes to an end 4 residues before the CDR3 does, leaving the germline J gene to fill in the end. Looked up from germline, CDR1 is NSHNY and CDR2 is SYGAGN. V was clipped by 5 bases and J by 0 bases; unmatched bases: 5. The CDR3 contains 17 residues.

This clone was seen only a few times. Germline and genes: mouse. Read data end 4 residues before the CDR3 end; the end is taken from the germline J gene. This rearrangement joins TRBV13-3 to TRBJ2-7; TRBD2 agrees at 7 bases. Germline values: CDR1 NNHDY, CDR2 SYVADS. This CDR3 region has 12 residues. The CDR3: CASKGLEYEQYF. The DNA read from the CDR3 is TGTGCCAGCAAAGGACTGGAGTAT.

Comment on this clone: The genes and germline here are from mouse. The CDR3 is cut off 4 residues early in the read; its end comes from the germline J gene. The chain couples TRBV19 to TRBJ2-1; 8 nucleotides agree with TRBD2. This CDR3 comprises 14 residues. Germline-derived CDR1 and CDR2 are FNHDT and SITEND (reference sequence). Trimming removed 6 bases from V and 3 bases from J; junction bases left unmatched: 5. CDR3 region: CASINWGSYAEQFF. CDR3 DNA (partial): TGTGCCAGCATCAACTGGGGGAGCTATGCT.

Concerning this clone: Germline and genes here are mouse. The read stops 4 residues short of the end of the CDR3; the missing end is completed from the germline J gene. The same CDR3 arises from other DNA sequences in this sample as well. This chain joins TRBV1 and TRBJ1-4; maybe TRBD1 (6 bases). The germline gives CDR1 NSQYPW, CDR2 LRSPGD (reference sequence). This CDR3 comprises 16 residues. The V end was cut by 0 bases, the J end by 1 base, with 9 bases between. The covered CDR3 bases are TGCACCTGCAGTGCAGACCGGGACACTTCCAACGAA. The encoded protein is CTCSADRDTSNE. The full-length CDR3 reads as CTCSADRDTSNERLFF.

This clone occurred a few times. Each gene name is a mouse one. The read falls 4 residues short of the CDR3 end, and the missing part is taken from the germline J gene. The chain recombines TRBV17 with TRBJ2-5; 7 nucleotides agree with TRBD1. Germline V gene lookup returns CDR1 MNHDT and CDR2 YYDKIL. The CDR3 is 12 residues long. CDR3 sequence reads: CASRSGGDTQYF. The part of the CDR3 DNA that was read is TGTGCTAGCAGATCAGGGGGAGAC.

Turning to this clone: Gene and germline names: mouse. The sequenced part of the CDR3 DNA is TGCACCTGCAGTGCGACCAGGGTAGGGACCGGG. This translates into CTCSATRVGTG. The full CDR3 is CTCSATRVGTGQLYF. V and J are TRBV1 and TRBJ2-2; D is perhaps TRBD1 (5 bases). From the germline J gene comes the end of the CDR3, since the read stops 4 residues before it. This CDR3 is 15 amino acids long. Germline V CDR1 and CDR2: NSQYPW, LRSPGD (reference sequence). Trimming cost V 3 bases and J 5 bases, with 13 bases left between them.

This clone occurred many times. The translated DNA and TCRdb's protein are not identical at residue 11; the protein here was translated from the DNA. The germline and genes are mouse ones. The read comes to an end 3 residues before the CDR3 does, leaving the germline J gene to fill in the end. The chain employs TRBV1 and TRBJ1-6, with 7 positions matching TRBD1. TRBJ1-6 is noted as an ORF with a role that remains uncertain. Trimming took 3 bases from V and 6 from J; bases not matched to a gene: 2. Germline V gives CDR1 NSQYPW, CDR2 LRSPGD (reference sequence). The CDR3 is 14 residues long. CDR3 DNA, as far as it was read: TGCACCTGCAGTGCCCGGGACAGTAATTCGCCC. Encoded protein: CTCSARDSNSP. The complete CDR3 protein is CTCSARDSNSPLYF.

Comment on this clone: The genes and germline here are from mouse. The observed sequence ends 4 residues before the CDR3 terminus, with the missing tail filled in from the germline J gene. The chain carries TRBV13-2 and TRBJ2-7; possibly TRBD1 for D (6 bases). Germline assignment: CDR1 NNHNN and CDR2 SYGAGS (reference sequence). Trimming removed 3 bases at V and 3 bases at J, with 13 bases between. This CDR3 spans 14 amino acids. The sequenced part of the CDR3 DNA is TGTGCCAGCGGTGTAGGGGGATTCTTCTAT. Protein: CASGVGGFFY. The complete CDR3 reads CASGVGGFFYEQYF.

This clone occurred a few times. The genes and germline here are from mouse. The sequence runs out 4 residues before the end of the CDR3; the remainder is reconstructed from the germline J gene. The chain uses TRBV19 and TRBJ2-3; 8 bases are shared with TRBD1. The germline CDR1 and CDR2 sequences are FNHDT and SITEND (reference sequence). V dropped 5 bases and J dropped 3; count of bases not matched to a gene: 5. The CDR3 spans 14 residues. The CDR3 DNA, read in part, is TGTGCCAGCAGGACAGGGGTGCTGGCAGAA. Translating it yields CASRTGVLAE. The CDR3, in full, reads CASRTGVLAETLYF.

In this sample, this clone turned up a few times. Gene names and germline match the mouse. The read comes to an end 4 residues before the CDR3 does, leaving the germline J gene to fill in the end. The rearrangement links TRBV13-3 to TRBJ2-1; 11 bases fit TRBD2. The CDR3 has 15 residues. Germline V gene lookup returns CDR1 NNHDY and CDR2 SYVADS. This CDR3 reads CASRNGLGGLAEQFF. The covered CDR3 bases are TGTGCCAGCAGGAATGGACTGGGGGGTTTGGCT.

This clone was counted a few times. The gene names given are mouse names. Read data end 4 residues before the CDR3 end; the end is taken from the germline J gene. The rearrangement joins TRBV29 to TRBJ2-7; 11 bases fit TRBD1. The germline V gene has CDR1 MSHET and CDR2 SYDVDS. The CDR3 consists of 13 residues. CDR3 protein: CASSRDRGDEQYF. The CDR3 DNA, read in part, is TGTGCTAGCAGTCGGGACAGGGGGGAT. The complete variable domain, with remaining parts taken from reference TRBV29 and TRBJ2-7, reads DMKVTQMPRYLIKRMGENVLLECGQDMSHETMYWYRQDPGLGLQLIYISYDVDSNSEGDIPKGYRVSRKKREHFSLILDSAKTNQTSVYFCASSRDRGDEQYFGPGTRLTVL.

About this clone itself: Gene names and germline match the mouse. The sequenced fragment ends 4 residues before the CDR3 boundary, so the rest is inferred from the germline J gene. The chain is built from TRBV1 and TRBJ2-7, with D possibly matching TRBD2 (6 bases). Germline V gene data show CDR1 as NSQYPW and CDR2 as LRSPGD (reference sequence). The CDR3 runs to 15 residues. V gave up 0 bases and J gave up 2 bases, with 11 bases separating them. The covered CDR3 bases are TGCACCTGCAGTGCAGATGGGGGACGGACCTAT. As protein: CTCSADGGRTY. The complete CDR3 sequence is CTCSADGGRTYEQYF.

Notes on this clone: Gene names and germline refer to mouse. The CDR3 DNA, read in part, is TGTGCCAGCAGTATCCTCGACTGGGGCGAA. It encodes CASSILDWGE. In full, the CDR3 is CASSILDWGERLFF. V gene TRBV19 combines with J gene TRBJ1-4; the D is unclear. The CDR3 extends 4 residues past the end of the read, so its final part is completed from the germline J gene. CDR3 size: 14 residues. Germline CDR1 FNHDT, CDR2 SITEND (reference sequence).

This clone was recorded many times. Germline and genes: mouse. The sequenced fragment ends 4 residues before the CDR3 boundary, so the rest is inferred from the germline J gene. This rearrangement joins TRBV13-3 to TRBJ2-7; 8 bases match TRBD2. V gave up 0 bases and J gave up 0 bases; unmatched junction bases: 8. The CDR3 is 17 residues long. The germline V gene has CDR1 NNHDY and CDR2 SYVADS. CDR3 sequence: CASSDDWGPRSSYEQYF. CDR3 bases read: TGTGCCAGCAGTGATGACTGGGGGCCCAGGAGCTCCTAT.

This clone was recorded a few times. Mouse germline and gene names are used. The CDR3 is cut off 4 residues early in the read; its end comes from the germline J gene. This chain connects TRBV1 to TRBJ2-7, with D perhaps TRBD1 (6 bases). The CDR3 runs 14 residues. CDR1 and CDR2 (germline): NSQYPW, LRSPGD (reference sequence). The sequenced part of the CDR3 DNA is TGCACCTGCAGTGCTCGGACAGAAAATTAT. This translates into CTCSARTENY. The complete CDR3 protein is CTCSARTENYEQYF.

In its sample, this clone was seen a few times. Gene names and germline refer to mouse. The CDR3 end lies 4 residues beyond the end of the read and is filled in from the germline J gene. V usage is TRBV19 and J usage is TRBJ1-1; TRBD1 aligns across 10 bases. Per the germline V gene, CDR1 is FNHDT and CDR2 is SITEND (reference sequence). Germline trimming cut 2 bases from V and 0 bases from J; bases unmatched to any gene: 7. The CDR3 extends over 17 amino acids. CDR3 protein: CASSISGQGRTNTEVFF. CDR3 DNA, as far as it was read: TGTGCCAGCAGTATTTCGGGACAGGGGAGGACAAACACA.

Concerning this clone itself: Mouse gene names and germline throughout. The read comes to an end 4 residues before the CDR3 does, leaving the germline J gene to fill in the end. The rearrangement joins TRBV1 to TRBJ2-5, with D tentatively TRBD1 (6 bases). Germline CDR1 is NSQYPW and CDR2 is LRSPGD (reference sequence). The V end was cut by 2 bases, the J end by 1 base, with 16 bases between. This CDR3 comprises 17 residues. Incomplete CDR3 DNA: TGCACCTGCAGTGCAAAATCCTCGGGACATTACCAAGAC. Its translation: CTCSAKSSGHYQD. In full, the CDR3 reads CTCSAKSSGHYQDTQYF.

In its sample, this clone was seen many times. The genes are named according to mouse. The DNA ends 4 residues before the CDR3 does, and the rest of the CDR3 is filled in from the germline J gene. V and J are TRBV17 and TRBJ2-1; TRBD1 matches at 8 bases. The CDR3 spans 15 residues. Germline CDR1 reads MNHDT; CDR2 reads YYDKIL. V was clipped by 0 bases and J by 3 bases; unmatched bases: 1. The CDR3 DNA, read in part, is TGTGCTAGCAGTAGAGATGACAGGGGCTATGCT. The encoded protein is CASSRDDRGYA. The full CDR3 is CASSRDDRGYAEQFF. Variable domain in full (rest from reference TRBV17 and TRBJ2-1): DTTVKQNPRYKLARVGKPVNLICSQTMNHDTMYWYQKKPNQAPKLLLFYYDKILNREADTFEKFQSSRPNNSFCSLYIGSAGLEYSAMYLCASSRDDRGYAEQFFGPGTRLTVL.

This clone was observed a few times. The germline and genes are mouse ones. The read halts 4 residues ahead of the CDR3 end, with the missing end drawn from the germline J gene. J is TRBJ1-1 and V is TRBV13-3; D unclear. This CDR3 region has 13 residues. Trimming took off 6 bases at V and 0 bases at J, with 9 bases between the two ends. The germline V gene has CDR1 NNHDY and CDR2 SYVADS. The CDR3 sequence is CASTSTANTEVFF. CDR3 DNA (partial): TGTGCCAGCACCTCTACAGCAAACACA.

In its sample, this clone was seen a few times. Gene names are the mouse ones. Incomplete CDR3 DNA: TGTGCCTGGAGTCCATATGGGGGGGCGTTTGCT. It is translated as CAWSPYGGAFA. The entire CDR3 protein is CAWSPYGGAFAEQFF. The chain employs TRBV31 and TRBJ2-1; 9 bases line up with TRBD2. The read is 4 residues too short to cover the CDR3 end, so that end is filled in from the germline J gene. The CDR3 length is 15 residues. Trimming at V came to 1 base and at J to 6 bases, leaving 7 bases not matched to a gene. Per the germline V gene, CDR1 is GKSSPN and CDR2 is SITVG.